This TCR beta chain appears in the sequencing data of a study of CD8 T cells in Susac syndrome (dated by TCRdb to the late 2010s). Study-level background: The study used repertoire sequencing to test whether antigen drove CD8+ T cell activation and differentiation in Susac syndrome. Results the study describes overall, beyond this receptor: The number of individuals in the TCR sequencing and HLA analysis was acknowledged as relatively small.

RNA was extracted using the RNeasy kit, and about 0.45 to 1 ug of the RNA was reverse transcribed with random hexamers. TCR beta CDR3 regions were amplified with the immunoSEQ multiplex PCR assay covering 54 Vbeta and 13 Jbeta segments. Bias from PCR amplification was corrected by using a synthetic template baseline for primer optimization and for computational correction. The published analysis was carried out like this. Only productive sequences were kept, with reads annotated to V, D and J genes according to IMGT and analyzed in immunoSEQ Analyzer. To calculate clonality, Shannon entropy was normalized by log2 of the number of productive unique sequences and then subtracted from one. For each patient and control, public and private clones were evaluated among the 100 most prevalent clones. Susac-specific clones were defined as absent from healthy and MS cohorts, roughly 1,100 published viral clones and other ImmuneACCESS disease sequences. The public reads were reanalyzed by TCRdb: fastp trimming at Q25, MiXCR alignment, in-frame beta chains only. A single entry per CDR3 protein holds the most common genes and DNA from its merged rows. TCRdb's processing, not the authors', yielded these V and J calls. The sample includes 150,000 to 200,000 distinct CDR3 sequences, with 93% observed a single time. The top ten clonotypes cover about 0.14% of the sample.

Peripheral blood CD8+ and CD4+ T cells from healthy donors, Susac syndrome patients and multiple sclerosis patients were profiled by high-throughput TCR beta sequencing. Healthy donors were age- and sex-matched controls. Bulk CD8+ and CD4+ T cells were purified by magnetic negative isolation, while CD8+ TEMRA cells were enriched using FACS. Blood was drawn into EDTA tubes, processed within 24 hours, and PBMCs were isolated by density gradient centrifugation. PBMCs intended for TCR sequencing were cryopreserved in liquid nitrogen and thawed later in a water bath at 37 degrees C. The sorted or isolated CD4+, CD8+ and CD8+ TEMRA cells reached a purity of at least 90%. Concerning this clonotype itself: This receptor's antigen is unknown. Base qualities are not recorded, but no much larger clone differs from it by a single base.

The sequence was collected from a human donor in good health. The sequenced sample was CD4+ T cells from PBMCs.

For the CDR3, the sequence is CASSQQGDNQPQHF. Read as DNA, the sequence is TGCGCCAGCAGCCAACAGGGTGACAATCAGCCCCAGCATTTT. The receptor chain draws on TRBV4-1 and TRBJ1-5; TRBD1 is perhaps the D gene, given 5 matching bases. V is clipped by 2 bases and J by 3 bases, and the sequence between their germline boundaries is 8 bases long. The germline V gene yields MGHRA for CDR1 and YSYEKL for CDR2. The cysteine opens and the phenylalanine closes a CDR3 of 14 amino acids. Of all the DNA, just the CDR3 is kept, 42 bases in frame from base 1.